This passage covers 29 T cell receptor beta chains from one sample sequenced in a study of T cells in Graves' hyperthyroidism and ophthalmopathy (dated 2019 in TCRdb). Library creation used multiplex PCR. For sequencing, an Illumina HiSeq 2000 was employed. The TCR beta CDR3 regions were amplified from RNA transcripts. The TCR CDR3 was subjected to a first round of RT-PCR using the HTBI primer set and the Qiagen OneStep RT-PCR kit. Through fastp at Q25 and MiXCR, TCRdb rebuilt clones from the public reads, retaining in-frame beta chains. Entries that share a CDR3 protein sequence are merged under the most common genes and DNA. This sample comprises 550,000 to 600,000 distinct CDR3 sequences, around 42% of them detected only once. The ten largest account for around 19% of the sample. Source material: peripheral blood or thyroid tissue (not recorded which). These TCRs come from an adult woman with Graves' disease, either hyperthyroidism or ophthalmopathy (not recorded which).

This clonotype showed up just a few times. This may be a read error, as it is one base from a much larger clone. The V gene is TRBV7-2, the J gene TRBJ2-7; D gene unclear. Germline loops: CDR1 SGHTA, CDR2 FQGNSA. Trimming left V 6 bases short and J 2 bases short, with 8 bases between. The CDR3 spans 12 residues. For the CDR3, the DNA is TGTGCCAGCAGACGGGCGACCTACGAGCAGTACTTC. Translating it yields CASRRATYEQYF.

The gene calls are TRBV14 and TRBJ2-1, with 10 positions matching TRBD2. V shed 4 bases and J 8 bases; nucleotides not matched to a gene: 14. This CDR3 has 17 residues. Per the germline V gene, CDR1 is SGHDN and CDR2 is FVKESK. CDR3 in DNA: TGTGCCAGCAGCCCCCGGCGGGAGCGGGAGGGCCGGGATGAGCAGTTCTTC. Protein: CASSPRREREGRDEQFF.

This clonotype has ten or more counts. The chain combines TRBV5-1 with TRBJ1-5; the D is unclear. V was trimmed by 4 bases and J by 0 bases, leaving 11 bases between them. The CDR3 is made up of 15 amino acids. Germline lookup yields CDR1 SGHRS and CDR2 YFSETQ. The CDR3 nucleotides are TGCGCCAGCAGCCCGGGCAGCTATAGCAATCAGCCCCAGCATTTT. Encoded protein: CASSPGSYSNQPQHF.

As regards this clonotype: The final CDR3 position lacks the conserved phenylalanine or tryptophan, pointing to a likely read error. The chain combines TRBV5-1 with TRBJ1-2, with D tentatively TRBD1 (5 bases). This CDR3 spans 14 amino acids. The germline CDR1 and CDR2 sequences are SGHRS and YFSETQ. The ends were cut back, 2 bases at V and 6 bases at J, with 14 bases in the middle. The CDR3 nucleotides are TGCGCCAGCAGCTTAGAAGCTGGGGCCAATGGCTACACCTCC. Its translation: CASSLEAGANGYTS.

This clonotype was observed a few times. The DNA for the CDR3 is TGTGCCAGCAGTACCTCCGGGACAGAAATCAATCAGCCCCAGCATTTT. This gives the protein CASSTSGTEINQPQHF. This chain links TRBV6-5 with TRBJ1-5, with 7 positions matching TRBD1. CDR1 MNHEY and CDR2 SVGAGI come from the germline V gene. The CDR3 consists of 16 residues. Germline trimming cut 5 bases from V and 3 bases from J; bases unmatched to any gene: 10.

This clonotype was seen repeatedly, ten times or more. V gene TRBV20-1 combines with J gene TRBJ2-2; 8 bases line up with TRBD1. Germline CDR1 and CDR2: DFQATT and SNEGSKA (reference sequence). J was trimmed by 6 bases and V by 3 bases; bases with no gene match: 9. The CDR3 runs 15 residues. The CDR3, as DNA: TGCAGTGCTAGCTACCTTGGACAGGGTGCCGGGGAGCTGTTTTTT. Translated: CSASYLGQGAGELFF.

Regarding this clonotype: A single base separates this from a much larger clone, so it may be a read error. The chain employs TRBV5-6 and TRBJ2-5, with a tentative D call TRBD1 (6 bases). Per germline, CDR1 SGHDT and CDR2 YYEEEE. CDR3 length: 14 amino acids. The CDR3 region is CVSTQGILQETQYF. The CDR3 nucleotides read TGTGTCAGCACTCAGGGGATCCTCCAAGAGACCCAGTACTTC.

This clonotype was counted ten times or more. The genes are TRBV28 and TRBJ1-4, with unresolved D. V lost 7 bases, J lost 8 bases, and 14 bases lay in between. This CDR3 comprises 13 residues. The germline V gene encodes CDR1 MDHEN and CDR2 SYDVKM. CDR3 loop: CASTGIGVEKLFF. The CDR3 DNA follows: TGTGCCAGCACCGGGATTGGGGTCGAAAAACTGTTTTTT. The full variable domain, rest sourced from reference TRBV28 and TRBJ1-4, is DVKVTQSSRYLVKRTGEKVFLECVQDMDHENMFWYRQDPGLGLRLIYFSYDVKMKEKGDIPEGYSVSREKKERFSLILESASTNQTSMYLCASTGIGVEKLFFGSGTQLSVL.

The chain couples TRBV15 to TRBJ2-7, with D possibly being TRBD1 or TRBD2 (5 bases each). The CDR3 runs 14 residues. The ends were cut back, 3 bases at V and 6 bases at J, with 15 bases in the middle. Germline assignment: CDR1 LNHNV and CDR2 YYDKDF (reference sequence). Here the CDR3 reads CATSSRGRVAEQYF. The CDR3 region has the DNA TGTGCCACCAGCAGTCGGGGCCGTGTTGCCGAGCAGTACTTC.

The chain's CDR3 is CSSRGRETQYF. The CDR3 region has the DNA TGCAGCTCCCGCGGGAGGGAGACCCAGTACTTC. The rearrangement uses TRBV29-1 and TRBJ2-5; the match to TRBD2 covers 8 bases. V lost 8 bases to trimming and J lost 5 bases; unmatched junction nucleotides: 4. The CDR3 loop spans 11 amino acids. Germline loops: CDR1 SQVTM, CDR2 ANQGSEA.

This clonotype appeared many times. V usage is TRBV12-3 or TRBV12-4 and J usage is TRBJ1-1, with unresolved D. This CDR3 region has 11 residues. V was pared by 7 bases and J by 4 bases, with 7 bases between. The CDR3 sequence: CASIWGTEAFF. CDR3 DNA sequence: TGTGCCAGCATTTGGGGCACTGAAGCTTTCTTT.

This clonotype was seen repeatedly, ten times or more. The rearrangement uses TRBV20-1 and TRBJ1-6, with unresolved D. CDR1 is DFQATT, CDR2 SNEGSKA, per germline (reference sequence). Trimming took off 1 base at V and 9 bases at J, with 19 bases between the two ends. The CDR3 has 16 amino acids. The CDR3 nucleotides read TGCAGTGCTAGAGCCCCCGCCCAGTTGGGAGCTTCACCCCTCCACTTT. It yields the protein CSARAPAQLGASPLHF.

This clonotype has ten or more counts. V is TRBV5-5 and J is TRBJ2-2; D is uncertain. The V end was cut by 1 base, the J end by 4 bases, with 11 bases between. CDR3 length: 15 residues. CDR1 and CDR2 from the germline V gene are SGHKS and YYEKEE (reference sequence). In nucleotides, the CDR3 is TGTGCCAGCAGCTTGTTCGCAGGTTCCACCGGGGAGCTGTTTTTT. It yields the protein CASSLFAGSTGELFF.

This clonotype was picked up a small number of times. The chain recombines TRBV3-1 with TRBJ2-7; TRBD2 matches 15 bases. Germline V gene sequence: CDR1 LGHDT, CDR2 YNNKEL (reference sequence). The junction had 4 bases not matched to a gene; V was cut back by 1 base and J by 0 bases. The CDR3 consists of 18 residues. CDR3 in amino acids: CASSQAGLAGGRSYEQYF. DNA for the CDR3: TGTGCCAGCAGCCAAGCGGGACTAGCGGGAGGCCGCTCCTACGAGCAGTACTTC.

This sequence joins TRBV5-1 and TRBJ1-2, with TRBD1 identical over 8 bases. This CDR3 is built from 14 residues. Germline-derived CDR1 and CDR2 are SGHRS and YFSETQ. With V trimmed by 5 bases and J by 6 bases, 9 bases remained unmatched. The CDR3 sequence is CASRERTGTDGYTF. The CDR3 region has the DNA TGCGCCAGCAGAGAACGGACAGGGACGGATGGCTACACCTTC.

The chain combines TRBV29-1 with TRBJ1-2, with D unclear. Trimming left V 4 bases short and J 1 base short, with 10 bases between. The germline CDR1 and CDR2 sequences are SQVTM and ANQGSEA. This CDR3 is built from 13 residues. Written as DNA, the CDR3 is TGCAGCGTTGGTCGGGTGATTAACTATGGCTACACCTTC. It codes for CSVGRVINYGYTF. The full variable domain, rest sourced from reference TRBV29-1 and TRBJ1-2, is SAVISQKPSRDICQRGTSLTIQCQVDSQVTMMFWYRQQPGQSLTLIATANQGSEATYESGFVIDKFPISRPNLTFSTLTVSNMSPEDSSIYLCSVGRVINYGYTFGSGTRLTVV.

There are many counts of this clonotype. V and J are TRBV4-1 and TRBJ2-7; 7 nucleotides align to TRBD2. Germline V CDR1 and CDR2: MGHRA, YSYEKL. J gave up 2 bases and V 2 bases, and 12 bases lay outside the gene matches. The CDR3 has 17 amino acids. The DNA of the CDR3 is TGCGCCAGCAGCCAACCCCAAAGGTCGGGAGGCCCCTACGAGCAGTACTTC. It specifies CASSQPQRSGGPYEQYF.

This clonotype was recorded many times. J is TRBJ1-5 and V is TRBV30; D unresolved. The ends were cut back, 1 base at V and 8 bases at J, with 12 bases in the middle. This CDR3 is 13 amino acids long. Germline V gene sequence: CDR1 GTSNPN, CDR2 SVGIG (reference sequence). CDR3 protein: CAWSGSSAEPQHF. CDR3 bases: TGTGCCTGGAGTGGATCTTCTGCGGAGCCCCAGCATTTT. The whole variable domain, filled in from reference TRBV30 and TRBJ1-5, reads SQTIHQWPATLVQPVGSPLSLECTVEGTSNPNLYWYRQAAGRGLQLLFYSVGIGQISSEVPQNLSASRPQDRQFILSSKKLLLSDSGFYLCAWSGSSAEPQHFGDGTRLSIL.

This clonotype was counted many times. The rearrangement links TRBV29-1 to TRBJ2-7; D possibly matches TRBD1 or TRBD2 (5 bases each). Trimming shortened V by 6 bases and J by 7 bases, and 25 bases separated the two germline ends. The CDR3 has 15 amino acids. CDR1 is SQVTM, CDR2 ANQGSEA, per germline. In DNA, the CDR3 is TGCAGCGTAAACTGGTTTGGGACCCACTCTCGGGAGCAGTACTTC. It yields the protein CSVNWFGTHSREQYF.

The table lists this clonotype with many counts. The J gene is TRBJ1-1, the V gene TRBV12-3 or TRBV12-4; D not certain. The germline V and J ends were trimmed by 4 bases and 4 bases, with 10 bases remaining between them. The CDR3 length is 13 residues. As DNA, the CDR3 is TGTGCCAGCAGTTGGCAGGCGAGCACTGAAGCTTTCTTT. Amino acids: CASSWQASTEAFF.

This clonotype came up many times. This sequence joins TRBV5-1 and TRBJ1-2; TRBD1 might be the D (6 bases). CDR3 length: 13 residues. CDR1 SGHRS and CDR2 YFSETQ come from the germline V gene. Trimming took 5 bases from V and 4 from J, leaving 12 bases between them. CDR3 in DNA: TGCGCCAGCAGTCCAGGGGAGGCCTATGGCTACACCTTC. As protein: CASSPGEAYGYTF.

This clonotype was detected many times. The chain is built from TRBV3-1 and TRBJ1-4; a weak D match, TRBD1 (6 bases). Trimming stripped 0 bases from V and 3 bases from J, with 14 bases between. CDR1 is LGHDT and CDR2 is YNNKEL in the germline V gene (reference sequence). The CDR3 totals 17 residues. In DNA form, the CDR3 reads TGTGCCAGCAGCCAAGACGTTGCAGGGGCTCCTAATGAAAAACTGTTTTTT. It codes for CASSQDVAGAPNEKLFF.

The genes are TRBV10-3 and TRBJ2-5, with D perhaps matching TRBD1 (5 bases). V was trimmed by 4 bases and J by 3 bases, leaving 9 bases between them. The CDR3 has 13 amino acids. CDR1 is ENHRY and CDR2 is SYGVKD in the germline V gene. As DNA, the CDR3 is TGTGCCATCAGTGGGGGCAGTAAAGAGACCCAGTACTTC. It yields the protein CAISGGSKETQYF.

This clonotype appeared a few times. The chain recombines TRBV27 with TRBJ1-1; D is unclear. The CDR3 is 13 amino acids. Deletions cut 3 bases from V and 1 base from J, with 6 bases between. Germline CDR1 and CDR2: MNHEY and SMNVEV (reference sequence). The CDR3 protein is CASSFFGNTEAFF. CDR3 nucleotide sequence: TGTGCCAGCAGTTTTTTTGGGAACACTGAAGCTTTCTTT.

This clonotype was seen many times. This CDR3 reads CASSQEGGSVQETQYF. Here the CDR3 DNA reads TGTGCCAGCAGCCAAGAAGGCGGGAGTGTCCAAGAGACCCAGTACTTC. V and J are TRBV4-2 and TRBJ2-5; 7 bases are a match to TRBD2. Trimming removed 0 bases from V and 1 base from J; junction bases left unmatched: 5. Germline lookup yields CDR1 LGHNA and CDR2 YNFKEQ. The CDR3 extends over 16 amino acids.

This clonotype has at least ten counts. The rearrangement uses TRBV5-6 and TRBJ2-7, with a tentative D call TRBD1 (7 bases). The CDR3 consists of 15 residues. Germline-derived CDR1 and CDR2 are SGHDT and YYEEEE. V shed 2 bases and J shed 4 bases, with 16 bases lying between them. The CDR3 protein is CASSFQGGARYEQYF. The CDR3 DNA sequence: TGTGCCAGCAGCTTCCAGGGGGGAGCTCGGTACGAGCAGTACTTC.

This clonotype was counted between two and nine times. DNA of the CDR3: TGCAGCGTTGGGGGACTAGCGGGAGTCCCCTACGAGCAGTACTTC. Translated: CSVGGLAGVPYEQYF. The chain has TRBV29-1 and TRBJ2-7, with 14 bases aligning to TRBD2. CDR3 size: 15 residues. Germline V gene lookup returns CDR1 SQVTM and CDR2 ANQGSEA. Trimming removed 4 bases from V and 2 bases from J; junction bases left unmatched: 4.

This clonotype was found a few times. The V call is TRBV3-1, the J call TRBJ2-2, with a weak D call TRBD1 (5 bases). The CDR3 has 15 amino acids. Trimming shortened V by 3 bases and J by 2 bases, and 10 bases separated the two germline ends. Germline loops: CDR1 LGHDT, CDR2 YNNKEL (reference sequence). The CDR3 DNA reads TGTGCCAGCAGCCATAGAGACAGAAACACCGGGGAGCTGTTTTTT. Protein product: CASSHRDRNTGELFF. Full variable domain (remainder filled in from reference TRBV3-1 and TRBJ2-2): DTAVSQTPKYLVTQMGNDKSIKCEQNLGHDTMYWYKQDSKKFLKIMFSYNNKELIINETVPNRFSPKSPDKAHLNLHINSLELGDSAVYFCASSHRDRNTGELFFGEGSRLTVL.

In regard to this clonotype: The junction departs from the called germline gene at one end, perhaps through a read error. The V and J genes are TRBV9 and TRBJ2-7; a weak D match, TRBD2 (5 bases). Germline loops: CDR1 SGDLS, CDR2 YYNGEE. There are 11 residues in the CDR3. The CDR3 loop is CVSGSSYEQYF. The CDR3 DNA reads as TGTGTCAGCGGCTCATCCTACGAGCAGTACTTC.